This T cell receptor beta chain is from a study of T cell repertoires in aging, cancer and after chemotherapy. CDR1 is MNHEY, CDR2 SVGAGI, per germline. Trimming took 0 bases from V and 8 from J, leaving 13 bases between them. The CDR3 runs 14 residues. Study-level points and caveats: These repertoire data do not allow conclusions about immunological memory after chemotherapy.

This clonotype was seen a few times. Its specificity is not known. Multiplex touch-down PCR with TRB-A/B primers amplified rearranged V-D-J TRB sequences. TCRdb reanalysed the multiplex PCR reads using MiXCR and keeps one entry per CDR3 protein. The sample records 8,700 or so distinct CDR3 sequences, around 22% being singletons. Peripheral blood genomic DNA, not sorted cells or RNA, was the template. The receptor was isolated from a human donor in good health. The V gene is TRBV6-5, the J gene TRBJ1-2; D perhaps matches TRBD1 (5 bases). The material sequenced was blood. This CDR3 is CASSYSNQGGGYTF. In nucleotides, the CDR3 is TGTGCCAGCAGTTACTCAAACCAGGGCGGCGGCTACACCTTC.